The source of this TCR beta chain is a study of blood T cell repertoires in COVID-19. Study summary: The cDNA or gDNA used as material had been derived from T cells, B-cell-depleted T cells, or PBMCs.

The CDR3 runs to 11 residues. In germline, CDR1 is MNHEY, CDR2 SMNVEV (reference sequence). Trimming took off 10 bases at V and 1 base at J, with 8 bases between the two ends. Sequenced by immunoSEQ multiplex PCR; TCRdb stores in-frame clones only, minus some. The sample has under 75,000 clones; 81% are singletons. This clone turned up a few times. The source material was peripheral blood. The receptor's source is a woman of 80 years or more with active or convalescent COVID-19. The chain links TRBV27 to TRBJ2-7; no clear D. This chain's CDR3 is CANDFSYEQYF. CDR3 coding DNA: TGTGCCAATGACTTTTCCTACGAGCAGTACTTC.